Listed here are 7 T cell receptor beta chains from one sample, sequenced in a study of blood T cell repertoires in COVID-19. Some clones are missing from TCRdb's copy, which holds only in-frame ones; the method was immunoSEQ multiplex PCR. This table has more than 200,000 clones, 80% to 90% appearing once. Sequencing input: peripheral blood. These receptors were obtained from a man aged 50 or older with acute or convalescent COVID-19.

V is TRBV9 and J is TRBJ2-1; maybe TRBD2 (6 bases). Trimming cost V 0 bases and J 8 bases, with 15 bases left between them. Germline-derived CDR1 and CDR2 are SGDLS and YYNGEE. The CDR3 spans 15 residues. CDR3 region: CASSVGLARGYEQFF. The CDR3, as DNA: TGTGCCAGCAGCGTAGGGCTAGCTCGGGGGTATGAGCAGTTCTTC.

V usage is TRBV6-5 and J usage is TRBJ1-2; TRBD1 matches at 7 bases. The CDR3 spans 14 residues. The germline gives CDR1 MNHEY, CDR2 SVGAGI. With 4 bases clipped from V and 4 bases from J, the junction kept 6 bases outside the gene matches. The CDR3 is CASSSSDRAYGYTF. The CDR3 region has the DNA TGTGCCAGCAGTTCATCTGACAGGGCCTATGGCTACACCTTC.

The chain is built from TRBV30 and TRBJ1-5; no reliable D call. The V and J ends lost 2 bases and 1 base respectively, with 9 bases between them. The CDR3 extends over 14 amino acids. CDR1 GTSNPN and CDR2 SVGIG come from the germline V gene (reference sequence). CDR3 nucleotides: TGTGCCTGGAGTATGGGAGGGAGCAATCAGCCCCAGCATTTT. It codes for CAWSMGGSNQPQHF.

CDR3 sequence (DNA): TGTGCCAGCAGCTTAAGTGCGCAGGGGACTGAAGCTTTCTTT. Translating gives CASSLSAQGTEAFF. J is TRBJ1-1 and V is TRBV7-9; D is perhaps TRBD1 (6 bases). V was shortened by 2 bases and J by 5 bases, with 12 bases between the two germline ends. This CDR3 region has 14 residues. Germline V gene data show CDR1 as SEHNR and CDR2 as FQNEAQ (reference sequence).

In DNA form, the CDR3 reads TGTGCCAGCAGCCCCAGCGGGGGGACGGATACGCAGTATTTT. This gives the protein CASSPSGGTDTQYF. The J gene is TRBJ2-3, the V gene TRBV6-6; 9 positions agree with TRBD2. J gave up 6 bases and V 6 bases, and 7 bases lay outside the gene matches. Looked up from germline, CDR1 is MNHNY and CDR2 is SVGAGI (reference sequence). The CDR3 spans 14 residues.

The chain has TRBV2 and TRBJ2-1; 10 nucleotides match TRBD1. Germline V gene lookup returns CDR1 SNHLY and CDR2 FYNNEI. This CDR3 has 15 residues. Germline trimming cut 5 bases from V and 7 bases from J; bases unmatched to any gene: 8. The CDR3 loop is CASSNRDRGGNEQFF. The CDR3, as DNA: TGTGCCAGCAGTAACCGGGACAGGGGCGGTAATGAGCAGTTCTTC. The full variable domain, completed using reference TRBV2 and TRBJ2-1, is EPEVTQTPSHQVTQMGQEVILRCVPISNHLYFYWYRQILGQKVEFLVSFYNNEISEKSEIFDDQFSVERPDGSNFTLKIRSTKLEDSAMYFCASSNRDRGGNEQFFGPGTRLTVL.

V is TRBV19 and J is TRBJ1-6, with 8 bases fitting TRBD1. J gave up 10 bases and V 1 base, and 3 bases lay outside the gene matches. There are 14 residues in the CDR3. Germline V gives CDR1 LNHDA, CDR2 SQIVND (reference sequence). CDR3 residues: CASSIGRGQSPLHF. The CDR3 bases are TGTGCCAGTAGTATAGGCAGGGGGCAGTCACCCCTCCACTTT.